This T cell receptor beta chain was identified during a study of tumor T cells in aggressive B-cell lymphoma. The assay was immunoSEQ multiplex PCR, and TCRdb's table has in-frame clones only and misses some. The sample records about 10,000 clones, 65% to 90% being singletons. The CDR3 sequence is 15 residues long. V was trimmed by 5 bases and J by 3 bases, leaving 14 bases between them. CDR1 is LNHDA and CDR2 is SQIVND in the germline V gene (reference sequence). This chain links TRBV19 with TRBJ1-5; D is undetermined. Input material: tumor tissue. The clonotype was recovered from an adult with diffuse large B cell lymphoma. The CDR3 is CASSLGNNPNQPQHF. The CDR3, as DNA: TGTGCCAGTAGTCTCGGGAACAACCCCAATCAGCCCCAGCATTTT.